This record looks at one TCR beta chain sequence and its context. Its antigen is currently unknown. CDR3 size: 16 residues. Germline V gene data show CDR1 as SGHRS and CDR2 as YFSETQ. The germline V and J ends were trimmed by 0 bases and 6 bases, with 17 bases remaining between them. The entry originates in a study of CD4+ T cells in melanoma. Study observations and caveats: A reported correlation linked neoantigen-specific CD4+ T cells to CD8+, macrophage and B cell function.

TCRdb keeps only in-frame clones here, not all; method: immunoSEQ multiplex PCR. Of about 14,000 clones detected, over 55% appear once; the ten largest clones hold about 16%. The chain is built from TRBV5-1 and TRBJ2-3; D is possibly TRBD1 or TRBD2 (6 bases each). The TCR sequence derives from a human donor with melanoma. The sample taken for sequencing was cells from a culture (not recorded whether cultured in vitro). The CDR3, as DNA: TGCGCCAGCAGCTTGGACCCGGGGGCCGGACCCGATACGCAGTATTTT. Its translation is CASSLDPGAGPDTQYF. Together with reference TRBV5-1 and TRBJ2-3, the CDR3 gives the full variable domain: KAGVTQTPRYLIKTRGQQVTLSCSPISGHRSVSWYQQTPGQGLQFLFEYFSETQRNKGNFPGRFSGRQFSNSRSEMNVSTLELGDSALYLCASSLDPGAGPDTQYFGPGTRLTVL.